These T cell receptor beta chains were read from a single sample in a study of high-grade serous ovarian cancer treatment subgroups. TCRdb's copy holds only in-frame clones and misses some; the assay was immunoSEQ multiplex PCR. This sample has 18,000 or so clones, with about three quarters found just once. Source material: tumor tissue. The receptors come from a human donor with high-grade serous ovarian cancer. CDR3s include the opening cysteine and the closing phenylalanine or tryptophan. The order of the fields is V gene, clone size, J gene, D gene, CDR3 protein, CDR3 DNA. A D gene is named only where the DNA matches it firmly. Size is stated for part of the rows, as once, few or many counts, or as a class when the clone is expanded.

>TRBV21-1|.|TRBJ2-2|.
CASTCGELFF
TGTGCCAGTACGTGCGGGGAGCTGTTTTTT
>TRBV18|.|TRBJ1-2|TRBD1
CASSPPSDRGNVLYGYTF
TGTGCCAGCTCACCGCCTTCGGACAGGGGGAATGTTCTATATGGCTACACCTTC
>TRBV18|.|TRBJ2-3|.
CASSRTSTDTQYF
TGTGCCAGCTCACGAACTAGCACAGATACGCAGTATTTT
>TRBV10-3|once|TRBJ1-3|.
CAISGADSFSGNTIYF
TGTGCCATCAGTGGGGCCGACAGCTTCTCTGGAAACACCATATATTTT
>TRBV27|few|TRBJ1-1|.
CASRLAGKNTEAFF
TGTGCCAGCAGGCTAGCTGGGAAGAACACTGAAGCTTTCTTT
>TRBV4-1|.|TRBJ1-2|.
CASSQDRGGWGGYTF
TGCGCCAGCAGCCAAGATCGGGGGGGCTGGGGGGGCTACACCTTC
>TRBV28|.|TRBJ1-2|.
CASTPWRTTANYGYTF
TGTGCCAGCACCCCTTGGAGGACTACAGCTAACTATGGCTACACCTTC
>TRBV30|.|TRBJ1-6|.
CAWSVFSGSGSPLHF
TGTGCCTGGAGTGTATTTTCAGGGAGCGGTTCACCCCTCCACTTT
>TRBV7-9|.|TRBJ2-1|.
CASSLGAAETNEQFF
TGTGCCAGCAGCTTAGGGGCGGCGGAAACGAATGAGCAGTTCTTC
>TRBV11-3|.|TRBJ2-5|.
CASSSWTGETQYF
TGTGCCAGCAGCTCCTGGACCGGGGAGACCCAGTACTTC
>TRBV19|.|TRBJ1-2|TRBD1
CASSTTGGVYGYTF
TGTGCCAGTAGTACAACAGGGGGCGTCTATGGCTACACCTTC
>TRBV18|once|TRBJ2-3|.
CASSPIGSPDTQYF
TGTGCCAGCTCACCAATAGGGTCCCCAGATACGCAGTATTTT
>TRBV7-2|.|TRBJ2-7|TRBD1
CASSYDRARHREQYF
TGTGCCAGCAGCTACGACAGGGCGCGTCATCGCGAGCAGTACTTC
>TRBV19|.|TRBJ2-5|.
CASTETQYF
TGTGCCAGTACAGAGACCCAGTACTTC
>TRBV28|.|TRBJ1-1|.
CASRPGSQRAFF
TGTGCCAGCAGACCCGGGTCTCAAAGAGCTTTCTTT
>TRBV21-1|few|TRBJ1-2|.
CASSIFGGGDYGYTF
TGTGCCAGCAGCATTTTCGGAGGAGGGGATTATGGCTACACCTTC
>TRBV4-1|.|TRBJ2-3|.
CASSQRQGGPDTQYF
TGCGCCAGCAGCCAACGGCAGGGGGGCCCAGATACGCAGTATTTT
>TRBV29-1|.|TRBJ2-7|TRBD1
CSVEDPGTGEGEQYF
TGCAGCGTTGAAGATCCGGGGACAGGGGAAGGCGAGCAGTACTTC
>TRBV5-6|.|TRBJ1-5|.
CASSLGGVRGNQPQHF
TGTGCCAGCAGCTTGGGGGGGGTTCGGGGCAATCAGCCCCAGCATTTT
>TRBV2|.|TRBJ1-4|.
CASSPTTGGYNEKLFF
TGTGCCAGCAGCCCAACCACCGGGGGTTATAATGAAAAACTGTTTTTT
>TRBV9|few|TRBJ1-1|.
CASSVALGQNTEAFF
TGTGCCAGCAGCGTAGCTCTGGGTCAGAACACTGAAGCTTTCTTT
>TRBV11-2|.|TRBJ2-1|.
CASSPIGVVSYNEQFF
TGTGCCAGCAGCCCAATCGGGGTTGTCTCCTACAATGAGCAGTTCTTC
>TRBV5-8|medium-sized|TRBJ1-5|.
CASSSNQPQHF
TGTGCCAGCAGTAGCAATCAGCCCCAGCATTTT
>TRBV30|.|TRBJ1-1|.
CAWSYNSRTEAFF
TGTGCCTGGTCATACAACAGTCGAACTGAAGCTTTCTTT
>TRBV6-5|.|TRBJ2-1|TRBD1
CASLGGQEIGEQFF
TGTGCCAGCCTCGGAGGACAGGAGATCGGTGAGCAGTTCTTC
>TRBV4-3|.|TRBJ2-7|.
CASSQANVQYF
TGCGCCAGCAGCCAAGCCAACGTGCAGTACTTC
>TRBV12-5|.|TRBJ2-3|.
CASGPTAGTDTQYF
TGTGCTAGTGGTCCGACCGCGGGCACAGATACGCAGTATTTT
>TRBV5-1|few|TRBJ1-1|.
CASSIGGTTFPGAFF
TGCGCCAGCAGCATTGGTGGGACGACTTTCCCAGGGGCTTTCTTT
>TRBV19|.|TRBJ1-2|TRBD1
CASSTWDSLYGYTF
TGTGCCAGTAGTACATGGGACAGCCTCTATGGCTACACCTTC
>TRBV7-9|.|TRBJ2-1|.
CASTPPTPLGYNEQFF
TGTGCCAGCACCCCCCCCACTCCACTAGGGTACAATGAGCAGTTCTTC
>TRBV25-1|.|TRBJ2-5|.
CASSEYRGGGQETQYF
TGTGCCAGCAGTGAATATAGGGGGGGTGGGCAAGAGACCCAGTACTTC
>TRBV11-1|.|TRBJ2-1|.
CASSRGTYNEQFF
TGTGCCAGCAGCCGCGGGACCTACAATGAGCAGTTCTTC
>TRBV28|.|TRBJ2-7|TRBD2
CASSFLAGGHEQYF
TGTGCCAGCAGTTTCCTAGCGGGAGGGCACGAGCAGTACTTC
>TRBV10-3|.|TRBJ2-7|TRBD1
CAIRGQFGEDDEQYF
TGTGCCATCAGGGGACAGTTCGGGGAAGACGACGAGCAGTACTTC
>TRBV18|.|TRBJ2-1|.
CASSPIRGGYYNEQFF
TGTGCCAGCTCACCGATCAGGGGCGGGTATTACAATGAGCAGTTCTTC
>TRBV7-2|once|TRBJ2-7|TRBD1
CASSTGGFLEQYF
TGTGCCAGCAGCACAGGGGGTTTCCTCGAGCAGTACTTC
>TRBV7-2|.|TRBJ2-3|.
CASSLGFSPLDTQYF
TGTGCCAGCAGCCTCGGATTTAGTCCCTTAGATACGCAGTATTTT
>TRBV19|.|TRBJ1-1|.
CASSYQGIEAFF
TGTGCCAGTAGTTACCAGGGGATTGAAGCTTTCTTT
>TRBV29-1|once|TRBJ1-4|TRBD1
CSVVGREGAEKLFF
TGCAGCGTTGTGGGGCGGGAGGGGGCTGAAAAACTGTTTTTT
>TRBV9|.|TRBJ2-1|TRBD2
CASTPGREGREQFF
TGTGCCAGCACCCCGGGGCGGGAGGGCCGTGAGCAGTTCTTC
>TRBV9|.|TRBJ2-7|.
CASSTPWGRDLYEQYF
TGTGCCAGCAGCACTCCCTGGGGTCGAGACCTCTACGAGCAGTACTTC
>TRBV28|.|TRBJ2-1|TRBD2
CASSFFLAGELYEQFF
TGTGCCAGCAGTTTTTTTCTAGCGGGAGAATTGTATGAGCAGTTCTTC
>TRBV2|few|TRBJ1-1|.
CASLYHKTEAFF
TGTGCCAGCCTGTACCATAAGACTGAAGCTTTCTTT
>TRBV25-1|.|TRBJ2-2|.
CASSQRGGRTGELFF
TGTGCCAGCAGCCAAAGGGGGGGACGAACCGGGGAGCTGTTTTTT
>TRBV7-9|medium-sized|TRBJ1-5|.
CASSSGQHNQPQHF
TGTGCCAGCAGCTCAGGACAGCACAATCAGCCCCAGCATTTT
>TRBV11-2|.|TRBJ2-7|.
CASSWPAEGQNPYEQYF
TGTGCCAGCAGCTGGCCCGCGGAGGGACAAAACCCCTACGAGCAGTACTTC
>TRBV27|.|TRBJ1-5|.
CASSLYRDQPQHF
TGTGCCAGCAGTTTATACCGGGATCAGCCCCAGCATTTT
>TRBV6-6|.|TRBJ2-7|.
CASSGHGPSSYEQYF
TGTGCCAGCAGTGGCCACGGGCCGAGTTCCTACGAGCAGTACTTC
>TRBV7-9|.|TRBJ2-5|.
CASSFLETQYF
TGTGCCAGCAGCTTCCTAGAGACCCAGTACTTC
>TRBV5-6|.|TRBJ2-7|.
CASSLAGSLNEQYF
TGTGCCAGCAGCTTGGCAGGGAGCCTAAACGAGCAGTACTTC
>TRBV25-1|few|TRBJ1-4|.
CASSEYLREKLFF
TGTGCCAGCAGTGAATATTTACGGGAAAAACTGTTTTTT
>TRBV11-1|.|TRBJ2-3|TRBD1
CASSLTGATTDTQYF
TGTGCCAGCAGCTTAACAGGGGCCACCACAGATACGCAGTATTTT
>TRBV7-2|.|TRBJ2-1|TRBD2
CASSTPGTSRNNEQFF
TGTGCCAGCAGCACCCCCGGGACTAGCCGAAACAATGAGCAGTTCTTC
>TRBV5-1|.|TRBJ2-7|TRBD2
CASSLRSGGSSYEQYF
TGCGCCAGCAGCTTGAGAAGCGGGGGATCGTCCTACGAGCAGTACTTC
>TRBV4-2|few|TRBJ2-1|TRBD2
CASSQRVAGEGNEQFF
TGTGCCAGCAGCCAACGAGTAGCGGGAGAGGGCAATGAGCAGTTCTTC
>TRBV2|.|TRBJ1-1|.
CASSAEGGTEAFF
TGTGCCAGCAGTGCCGAGGGGGGCACTGAAGCTTTCTTT
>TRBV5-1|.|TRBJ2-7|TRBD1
CASSLDQTGFYEQYF
TGCGCCAGCAGCTTGGACCAGACAGGGTTCTACGAGCAGTACTTC
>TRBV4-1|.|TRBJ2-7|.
CASSWGGGEQYF
TGCGCCAGCAGCTGGGGGGGCGGCGAGCAGTACTTC
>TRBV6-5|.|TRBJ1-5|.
CASSAGSQPQHF
TGTGCCAGCAGCGCAGGGAGCCAGCCCCAGCATTTT
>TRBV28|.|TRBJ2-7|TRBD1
CASSIPGQGIEQYF
TGTGCCAGCAGCATCCCGGGACAGGGAATCGAGCAGTACTTC